The sequence of this TCR beta chain was determined in a study of cytotoxic CD8 clonotypes in ibrutinib-treated CLL. The study, taken as a whole, reports: Baseline clonality exceeded age-matched healthy donors and tracked circulating CD8+ T-cell counts.

Details on this clone: As yet, its antigen is unknown.

Repertoires were generated with immunoSEQ multiplex PCR, while TCRdb's copy carries only in-frame clones and drops some. The sample has roughly 200,000 clones, around 70% seen once. The clonotype was recovered from a human donor with chronic lymphocytic leukemia. The starting material was PBMCs, obtained after 24 months of ibrutinib treatment.

The CDR3 here is CASSGGGAATQYF. DNA for the CDR3: TGTGCCAGCAGCGGTGGCGGGGCGGCTACCCAGTACTTC. V gene TRBV5-6 combines with J gene TRBJ2-5, with D possibly being TRBD2 (6 bases). Germline V gene lookup returns CDR1 SGHDT and CDR2 YYEEEE. The CDR3 totals 13 residues. The V end lost 4 bases, the J end lost 8 bases, and 15 bases lay between the germline ends.